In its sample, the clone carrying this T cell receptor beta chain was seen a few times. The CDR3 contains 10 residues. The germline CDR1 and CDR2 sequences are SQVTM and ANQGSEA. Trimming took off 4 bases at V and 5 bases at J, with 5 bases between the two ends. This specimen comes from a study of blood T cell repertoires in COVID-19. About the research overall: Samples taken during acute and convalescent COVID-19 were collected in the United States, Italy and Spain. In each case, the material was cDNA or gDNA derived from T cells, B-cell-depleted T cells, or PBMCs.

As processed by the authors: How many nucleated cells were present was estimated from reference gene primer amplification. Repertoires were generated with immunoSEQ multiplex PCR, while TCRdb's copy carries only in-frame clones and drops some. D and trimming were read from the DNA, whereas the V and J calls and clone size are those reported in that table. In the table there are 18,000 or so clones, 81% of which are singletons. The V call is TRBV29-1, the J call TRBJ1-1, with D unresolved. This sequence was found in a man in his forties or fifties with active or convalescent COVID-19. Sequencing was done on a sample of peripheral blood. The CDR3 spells CSVVQTEAFF. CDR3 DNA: TGCAGCGTTGTGCAGACTGAAGCTTTCTTT. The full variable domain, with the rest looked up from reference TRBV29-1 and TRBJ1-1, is SAVISQKPSRDICQRGTSLTIQCQVDSQVTMMFWYRQQPGQSLTLIATANQGSEATYESGFVIDKFPISRPNLTFSTLTVSNMSPEDSSIYLCSVVQTEAFFGQGTRLTVV.